The rows below give T cell receptor beta chains drawn from one sample of a study of shared clonotypes between healthy human individuals. Profiling relied on immunoSEQ multiplex PCR, and the TCRdb table lists in-frame clones only, not all of them. Found here are millions of clones, about 92% of them singletons; the top ten hold 0.35% to 0.5%. Sample: naive CD4+ T cells from PBMCs. These receptors came from a man between 18 and 35 years old in good health. Some clones in this sample may be carry-over from other donors' samples. Each CDR3 is given with its conserved first and last residue. D genes are given only for firm matches. Clone sizes are given selectively: once, few, many, or a class where the clone is expanded.

D gene	V gene	J gene	clone size	CDR3 protein	CDR3 DNA
.	TRBV6-4	TRBJ2-3	.	CASSDSWNSKDTQYF	TGTGCCAGCAGTGACTCGTGGAATTCCAAAGATACGCAGTATTTT
.	TRBV5-1	TRBJ1-5	.	CASSPDSYNQPQHF	TGCGCCAGCAGCCCGGACAGTTATAATCAGCCCCAGCATTTT
.	TRBV5-6	TRBJ1-2	.	CASSLRRVLQAHGYTF	TGTGCCAGCAGCTTGAGACGGGTACTCCAAGCCCATGGCTACACCTTC
TRBD2	TRBV5-4	TRBJ2-1	.	CASTLGGTSGYNEQFF	TGTGCCAGCACCCTGGGGGGGACTAGCGGTTACAATGAGCAGTTCTTC
.	TRBV4-1	TRBJ2-6	.	CASSSRGDYLSGANVLTF	TGCGCCAGCAGCTCCCGAGGGGATTACCTCTCTGGGGCCAACGTCCTGACTTTC
TRBD2	TRBV12-5	TRBJ2-1	.	CASGLVGAGDGNEQFF	TGTGCTAGTGGTTTGGTAGGAGCGGGAGATGGCAATGAGCAGTTCTTC
.	TRBV18	TRBJ2-3	.	CASSPAPDTQYF	TGTGCCAGCTCACCAGCCCCAGATACGCAGTATTTT
TRBD1	TRBV7-3	TRBJ1-2	.	CASSPDRGYYTF	TGTGCCAGCAGCCCGGACAGGGGTTACTACACCTTC
.	TRBV4-1	TRBJ2-2	.	CASSQVAGARGGELFF	TGCGCCAGCAGCCAAGTGGCAGGAGCCAGGGGCGGGGAGCTGTTTTTT
.	TRBV20-1	TRBJ2-1	.	CSAMWDEQFF	TGCAGTGCTATGTGGGATGAGCAGTTCTTC
.	TRBV14	TRBJ1-3	.	CASSPRVVSGNTIYF	TGTGCCAGCAGCCCACGAGTTGTCTCTGGAAACACCATATATTTT
.	TRBV7-2	TRBJ2-1	.	CASSPRGGGGWGEQFF	TGTGCCAGCAGCCCTCGGGGAGGGGGCGGATGGGGTGAGCAGTTCTTC
TRBD1	TRBV7-9	TRBJ1-2	few	CASSPRTGGDYGYTF	TGTGCCAGCAGCCCCCGGACAGGGGGCGACTATGGCTACACCTTC
TRBD1	TRBV30	TRBJ2-2	.	CAWRTRGRLGGELFF	TGTGCCTGGAGGACCAGGGGGCGTCTTGGCGGGGAGCTGTTTTTT
TRBD1	TRBV28	TRBJ1-2	.	CASSLSTGGGYTF	TGTGCCAGCAGTTTATCTACAGGGGGAGGCTACACCTTC
.	TRBV18	TRBJ2-1	.	CASSPGRVGFEQFF	TGTGCCAGCTCACCAGGTAGAGTTGGGTTTGAGCAGTTCTTC
.	TRBV6-1	TRBJ1-2	.	CASSLTLTHGYTF	TGTGCCAGCAGTCTCACCCTAACCCATGGCTACACCTTC
TRBD1	TRBV6-5	TRBJ2-7	.	CASSYEGQGRSEQYF	TGTGCCAGCAGTTACGAAGGACAGGGTCGTTCCGAGCAGTACTTC
TRBD2	TRBV5-4	TRBJ2-3	.	CASSSSGTSSTDTQYF	TGTGCCAGCAGCTCGTCCGGGACTAGCAGCACAGATACGCAGTATTTT
.	TRBV4-2	TRBJ2-1	.	CASSQDLGSDEQFF	TGTGCCAGCAGCCAAGATCTTGGGTCGGATGAGCAGTTCTTC
TRBD1	TRBV5-4	TRBJ2-5	.	CASSLAGTGMDF	TGTGCCAGCAGCTTGGCCGGGACAGGGATGGACTTC
.	TRBV30	TRBJ1-4	.	CAWSPDSNEKLFF	TGTGCCTGGAGTCCGGACTCTAATGAAAAACTGTTTTTT
.	TRBV19	TRBJ2-1	.	CASSIAGSYNEQFF	TGTGCCAGTAGTATAGCGGGCTCCTACAATGAGCAGTTCTTC
TRBD1	TRBV5-1	TRBJ2-5	.	CASSIGTGGSETQYF	TGCGCCAGCAGCATAGGGACAGGGGGATCAGAGACCCAGTACTTC
.	TRBV29-1	TRBJ1-5	.	CSVEEGPGGNQPQHF	TGCAGCGTTGAGGAGGGGCCGGGAGGCAATCAGCCCCAGCATTTT
TRBD2	TRBV5-1	TRBJ2-2	.	CASSPAAGVSTGELFF	TGCGCCAGCAGCCCCGCAGCGGGAGTGAGCACCGGGGAGCTGTTTTTT
.	TRBV5-1	TRBJ2-1	few	CASSLGDLNEQFF	TGCGCCAGCAGCTTGGGGGACCTCAATGAGCAGTTCTTC
TRBD2	TRBV5-6	TRBJ2-3	.	CASRERGSDTQYF	TGTGCCAGCAGGGAGCGGGGTTCAGATACGCAGTATTTT
TRBD2	TRBV18	TRBJ2-1	.	CASSPLSGGREEQFF	TGTGCCAGCTCACCATTGTCTGGCGGGAGAGAAGAGCAGTTCTTC
.	TRBV7-2	TRBJ2-4	.	CASSFRVAGDIQYF	TGTGCCAGCAGCTTTCGGGTGGCAGGAGACATTCAGTACTTC
TRBD1	TRBV4-3	TRBJ2-7	.	CASSRGTAIYEQYF	TGCGCCAGCAGCCGTGGGACAGCAATTTACGAGCAGTACTTC
TRBD2	TRBV6-5	TRBJ2-3	few	CASSYSTSGRTDTQYF	TGTGCCAGCAGTTACTCGACTAGCGGGAGGACAGATACGCAGTATTTT
.	TRBV5-1	TRBJ2-7	.	CASSWGRHSYEQYF	TGCGCCAGCAGCTGGGGACGGCACTCCTACGAGCAGTACTTC
.	TRBV13	TRBJ2-5	.	CASSLGSPGSPWETQYF	TGTGCCAGCAGCTTAGGGTCCCCGGGAAGCCCGTGGGAGACCCAGTACTTC
.	TRBV5-6	TRBJ1-1	.	CASSLVRGSTEAFF	TGTGCCAGCAGCTTGGTAAGGGGGAGCACTGAAGCTTTCTTT